These T cell receptor beta chains were read from a single sample in a study of graft-versus-host responses after intestinal transplantation. These TCRs' antigens remain unknown. Sequencing used immunoSEQ multiplex PCR; TCRdb keeps in-frame clones, though not all of them. The profile shows about 120,000 clones, 75% to 95% of them singletons. Specimen: unstimulated CD4+ T cells sorted from spleen or lymph node cells, collected before intestinal transplant. The receptor set was obtained from a human donor who received an intestinal transplant. The CDR3 runs from the conserved cysteine through the conserved F or W. The D gene is left open where the match is weak. The size entry is marked missing in some rows and otherwise reads once, few, many or a size class.

>NA|NA|TRBV25-1|TRBJ1-1
TGTGCCAGTCTACTCACCGGGAGGACTGAAGCTTTCTTT
CASLLTGRTEAFF
>TRBD1|NA|TRBV28|TRBJ1-1
TGTGCCAGCAGAACCGAGACAGGGGGCAGTGAAGCTTTCTTT
CASRTETGGSEAFF
>TRBD2|NA|TRBV4-1|TRBJ2-7
TGCGCCAGCAGCCAAAACCCCCCCCGGTCTAGCGGGAGTTACGAGCAGTACTTC
CASSQNPPRSSGSYEQYF
>TRBD2|NA|TRBV29-1|TRBJ2-2
TGCAGCGTTGATAGCGGGGGGAACACCGGGGAGCTGTTTTTT
CSVDSGGNTGELFF
>NA|NA|TRBV19|TRBJ2-7
TGTGCCAGTAGTCTACAGGGTACCCCTGGGCAGCAGTACTTC
CASSLQGTPGQQYF
>TRBD1|NA|TRBV10-3|TRBJ1-5
TGTGCCATCAGTGGTTTCGACAGGGGTAGCGATCAGCCCCAGCATTTT
CAISGFDRGSDQPQHF
>TRBD2|NA|TRBV7-9|TRBJ2-5
TGTGCCAGCAGGGGCCGGAGGACTAGCGGGAGAGAGACCCAGTACTTC
CASRGRRTSGRETQYF
>NA|once|TRBV7-2|TRBJ1-3
TGTGCCAGCAGCTCCCAGGGTACCACTGGAAACACCATATATTTT
CASSSQGTTGNTIYF
>NA|NA|TRBV19|TRBJ2-1
TGTGCCAGTAGCCGATGGACAGCGCCTACCTACAATGAGCAGTTCTTC
CASSRWTAPTYNEQFF
>TRBD1|NA|TRBV28|TRBJ1-3
TGTGCCAGCAGTTATCAGGGGGCGGGTGGAAACACCATATATTTT
CASSYQGAGGNTIYF
>TRBD2|NA|TRBV27|TRBJ2-1
TGTGCCAGCGCGACTAGCGGGTCCTACAATGAGCAGTTCTTC
CASATSGSYNEQFF